The rows below give T cell receptor beta chains drawn from one sample of a study of blood T cell repertoires in COVID-19. Profiled with immunoSEQ multiplex PCR; TCRdb holds only in-frame clones, not every one. Found here are roughly 240,000 clones, more than 85% of them singletons; the top ten hold around 3.6%. The sample consisted of peripheral blood. Every receptor here comes from a man between 18 and 35 years old with active or convalescent COVID-19. Each CDR3 is given with its conserved first and last residue. The D gene is left open where the match is weak. Size values are once, few and many counts, or a class for expanded clones, and some rows have none.

d_call,v_call,j_call,clone_size,cdr3_aa,cdr3_nt
TRBD1,TRBV19,TRBJ2-7,.,CASSRVGTAYEQYF,TGTGCCAGTAGTAGGGTCGGGACAGCCTACGAGCAGTACTTC
TRBD2,TRBV5-1,TRBJ2-7,.,CASSEPSGSYEQYF,TGCGCCAGCAGCGAACCTAGCGGGAGCTACGAGCAGTACTTC
TRBD2,TRBV7-7,TRBJ2-1,.,CASSTEPGLAAEQFF,TGTGCTAGCAGCACCGAACCCGGACTAGCGGCTGAGCAGTTCTTC
.,TRBV27,TRBJ2-5,.,CASSLSGRETQYF,TGTGCCAGCAGCCTCTCTGGTCGGGAGACCCAGTACTTC
.,TRBV5-4,TRBJ1-6,.,CASSLDGGNSPLHF,TGTGCCAGCAGCTTGGACGGGGGAAATTCACCCCTCCACTTT
TRBD1,TRBV2,TRBJ1-5,few,CASSEVQQGDQPQHF,TGTGCCAGCAGTGAAGTCCAACAGGGGGATCAGCCCCAGCATTTT
TRBD2,TRBV30,TRBJ2-1,.,CACTSGRAYEQFF,TGTGCCTGCACTAGCGGGAGGGCCTATGAGCAGTTCTTC
.,TRBV27,TRBJ1-5,.,CASSTVGNQPQHF,TGTGCCAGCAGTACCGTAGGCAATCAGCCCCAGCATTTT
.,TRBV4-1,TRBJ2-7,many,CASSQGGLPRYEQYF,TGCGCCAGCAGCCAAGGAGGCCTTCCACGCTACGAGCAGTACTTC
TRBD1,TRBV12-3/TRBV12-4,TRBJ2-7,.,CASSFRQGGEQYF,TGTGCCAGCAGTTTCCGACAGGGGGGCGAGCAGTACTTC
.,TRBV4-1,TRBJ1-1,.,CASSQQENTEAFF,TGCGCCAGCAGCCAGCAGGAGAACACTGAAGCTTTCTTT
TRBD1,TRBV7-6,TRBJ1-1,.,CASSLGTGVNTEAFF,TGTGCCAGCAGCTTGGGGACAGGGGTGAACACTGAAGCTTTCTTT
.,TRBV10-3,TRBJ2-7,.,CAISGGRGNYEQYF,TGTGCCATCAGTGGAGGCAGGGGAAATTACGAGCAGTACTTC
TRBD2,TRBV30,TRBJ2-1,.,CAWSEWASGRYNEQFF,TGTGCCTGGAGTGAGTGGGCTAGCGGGAGGTACAATGAGCAGTTCTTC
.,TRBV6-2/TRBV6-3,TRBJ1-2,.,CASSGTNLGYTF,TGTGCCAGCAGCGGGACAAATCTCGGCTACACCTTC
.,TRBV19,TRBJ2-1,once,CASSIEGAGVRYGSYNEQFF,TGTGCCAGTAGTATCGAGGGAGCGGGCGTCCGTTACGGCTCCTACAATGAGCAGTTCTTC
.,TRBV5-6,TRBJ1-5,.,CASSLHRVVNQPQHF,TGTGCCAGCAGCTTGCACAGGGTTGTGAATCAGCCCCAGCATTTT
.,TRBV15,TRBJ1-5,.,CATSRDRAGPNQPQHF,TGTGCCACCAGCAGAGACCGGGCGGGCCCCAATCAGCCCCAGCATTTT
TRBD1,TRBV29-1,TRBJ1-3,.,CSVRQGSGNTIYF,TGCAGCGTTCGACAGGGCTCTGGAAACACCATATATTTT
TRBD1,TRBV6-4,TRBJ1-2,.,CASSDSGTGRYGYTF,TGTGCCAGCAGTGACTCCGGGACAGGGAGATATGGCTACACCTTC
.,TRBV19,TRBJ2-2,.,CASSIRGAPGELFF,TGTGCCAGTAGTATTCGTGGGGCCCCCGGGGAGCTGTTTTTT
.,TRBV18,TRBJ2-1,.,CASSPMRAKSSYNEQFF,TGTGCCAGCTCACCAATGAGAGCCAAGAGCTCCTACAATGAGCAGTTCTTC
.,TRBV24-1,TRBJ1-5,.,CATSDSQGVQPQHF,TGTGCCACCAGTGATTCCCAAGGGGTGCAGCCCCAGCATTTT
TRBD2,TRBV9,TRBJ2-1,once,CASSVAGGGDGRNYNEQFF,TGTGCCAGCAGCGTAGCCGGCGGGGGAGACGGAAGGAACTACAATGAGCAGTTCTTC
TRBD1,TRBV4-2,TRBJ2-7,.,CASSQVETGGFYEQYF,TGTGCCAGCAGCCAAGTAGAAACAGGGGGCTTCTACGAGCAGTACTTC
TRBD1,TRBV5-1,TRBJ2-3,.,CASSLGQGADTQYF,TGCGCCAGCAGCCTTGGACAGGGAGCAGATACGCAGTATTTT
.,TRBV7-9,TRBJ2-7,.,CASSLSGYEQYF,TGTGCCAGCAGCCTGAGCGGTTACGAGCAGTACTTC
.,TRBV7-2,TRBJ1-5,.,CASSLEESQPQHF,TGTGCCAGCAGCTTAGAAGAGTCGCAGCCCCAGCATTTT
.,TRBV9,TRBJ2-7,.,CASSPFPGPSYEQYF,TGTGCCAGCAGCCCCTTTCCGGGTCCCTCCTACGAGCAGTACTTC
TRBD2,TRBV18,TRBJ2-1,once,CASSPPSGRADEQFF,TGTGCCAGCTCACCCCCTAGCGGGAGGGCCGATGAGCAGTTCTTC
.,TRBV18,TRBJ1-4,.,CASSPRQANEKLFF,TGTGCCAGCTCACCCAGGCAGGCTAATGAAAAACTGTTTTTT
TRBD2,TRBV6-5,TRBJ2-5,once,CASRTSGAETQYF,TGTGCCAGCAGGACTAGCGGTGCAGAGACCCAGTACTTC
.,TRBV3-1/TRBV3-2,TRBJ2-2,.,CASSQVGVGGELFF,TGTGCCAGCAGCCAAGTAGGGGTAGGCGGGGAGCTGTTTTTT
.,TRBV18,TRBJ2-1,.,CASSPDSYNEQFF,TGTGCCAGCTCACCTGACAGCTACAATGAGCAGTTCTTC
.,TRBV24-1,TRBJ2-6,.,CATSDSLSGANVLTF,TGTGCCACCAGTGATTCCCTCTCTGGGGCCAACGTCCTGACTTTC
TRBD1,TRBV5-1,TRBJ1-1,.,CASSGGQGATEAFF,TGCGCCAGCAGCGGGGGACAGGGGGCGACTGAAGCTTTCTTT
.,TRBV4-2,TRBJ1-3,.,CASSQDLGGLAGNTIYF,TGTGCCAGCAGCCAAGATCTAGGAGGTCTGGCTGGAAACACCATATATTTT
TRBD1,TRBV27,TRBJ2-6,.,CASSRQGAGANVLTF,TGTGCCAGCAGTCGACAGGGGGCTGGGGCCAACGTCCTGACTTTC
.,TRBV7-9,TRBJ2-1,.,CASSAAKNEQFF,TGTGCCAGCAGCGCCGCTAAGAATGAGCAGTTCTTC
.,TRBV19,TRBJ2-3,.,CASSGNGLDTQYF,TGTGCCAGTAGCGGGAACGGGCTAGATACGCAGTATTTT
.,TRBV7-2,TRBJ2-2,.,CASSRGRSGELFF,TGTGCCAGCAGCCGGGGGAGGTCCGGGGAGCTGTTTTTT
TRBD2,TRBV29-1,TRBJ2-3,.,CSGVAGGQSDTQYF,TGCAGCGGAGTAGCGGGGGGGCAATCGGATACGCAGTATTTT
.,TRBV6-5,TRBJ2-7,once,CASSYSKAGPYEQYF,TGTGCCAGCAGTTACTCGAAGGCGGGACCCTACGAGCAGTACTTC
.,TRBV23-1,TRBJ1-1,.,CASSSYRERRDTEAFF,TGCGCCAGCTCTTCCTACAGGGAGCGACGTGACACTGAAGCTTTCTTT
TRBD1,TRBV9,TRBJ2-7,.,CANHYPLDRETYEQYF,TGTGCCAACCATTATCCTCTAGACAGGGAGACCTACGAGCAGTACTTC
TRBD2,TRBV2,TRBJ2-1,.,CATTLWREGSNEQFF,TGTGCCACTACCCTCTGGCGGGAGGGCTCCAATGAGCAGTTCTTC
TRBD1,TRBV3-1/TRBV3-2,TRBJ1-1,.,CASSRGQGRANTEAFF,TGTGCCAGCAGTCGCGGACAGGGGCGGGCGAACACTGAAGCTTTCTTT
TRBD1,TRBV5-1,TRBJ2-3,.,CASRAQGDTDTQYF,TGCGCCAGCAGGGCCCAGGGGGACACAGATACGCAGTATTTT
.,TRBV6-5,TRBJ1-1,.,CASSYLGGARTEAFF,TGTGCCAGCAGTTACCTTGGAGGGGCTAGAACTGAAGCTTTCTTT
TRBD2,TRBV28,TRBJ2-1,.,CASIDAAGVRNEQFF,TGTGCCAGCATCGATGCGGCGGGAGTAAGGAATGAGCAGTTCTTC
.,TRBV28,TRBJ1-4,.,CASSRGPRGEKLFF,TGTGCCAGCAGTCGGGGTCCAAGAGGTGAAAAACTGTTTTTT
.,TRBV19,TRBJ1-3,.,CASSVDSNSGNTIYF,TGTGCCAGTAGTGTTGACAGTAACTCTGGAAACACCATATATTTT
.,TRBV3-1/TRBV3-2,TRBJ2-1,many,CASSQIINEQFF,TGTGCCAGCAGCCAAATAATTAATGAGCAGTTCTTC
TRBD1,TRBV19,TRBJ2-6,.,CASRRQGPYSSGANVLTF,TGTGCCAGTAGAAGACAGGGCCCTTATAGCTCTGGGGCCAACGTCCTGACTTTC
.,TRBV19,TRBJ1-4,.,CASSISPKLKRGEKLFF,TGTGCCAGTAGTATATCCCCCAAACTCAAAAGGGGTGAAAAACTGTTTTTT
.,TRBV6-2/TRBV6-3,TRBJ2-3,.,CASSYDRDTQYF,TGTGCCAGCAGTTACGATCGGGATACGCAGTATTTT
.,TRBV11-2,TRBJ2-1,.,CASSSYGRGLRNEQFF,TGTGCCAGCAGCTCCTATGGCAGGGGTCTTCGGAATGAGCAGTTCTTC
TRBD1,TRBV6-6,TRBJ2-1,.,CASRSTGTGANEQFF,TGTGCCAGCAGGAGCACCGGGACAGGAGCCAATGAGCAGTTCTTC